The TCR beta chain described here comes from a study of blood T cell repertoires in COVID-19. Study-wide context: In each case, the material was cDNA or gDNA derived from T cells, B-cell-depleted T cells, or PBMCs.

Original methodology: Estimates of nucleated cell counts were drawn from the amplification of reference gene primers. Some clones are missing from TCRdb's copy, which holds only in-frame ones; the method was immunoSEQ multiplex PCR. The V and J calls and clone size come from that table; D and trimming were worked out from the DNA. Among more than 150,000 clones, over 80% were seen once, and the ten largest hold roughly 13%. The CDR3 loop spans 16 amino acids. Germline V CDR1 and CDR2: MDHEN, SYDVKM. V lost 5 bases, J lost 0 bases, and 14 bases lay in between. Everyone who took part was about 18 to 89 years old, and they came from 24 US areas.

The rearrangement joins TRBV28 to TRBJ1-3; D remains ambiguous. This receptor was identified in a woman in her sixties who had recovered from COVID-19. The specimen was PBMCs or T cells enriched from blood (not recorded which). This chain's CDR3 is CASSAITAVSGNTIYF. The CDR3 DNA follows: TGTGCCAGCAGTGCAATCACAGCTGTCTCTGGAAACACCATATATTTT.